This TCR beta chain was obtained from a study of blood T cell repertoires in COVID-19. Study overall: From the United States, Italy and Spain came samples of acute and convalescent COVID-19. PBMCs, B-cell-depleted T cells, or T cells provided the cDNA or gDNA that made up the material.

Produced via immunoSEQ multiplex PCR; TCRdb's table is partial and in-frame only. The sample lists about 35,000 clones, more than 75% seen once, with around 10% in the top ten. The CDR3 runs 14 residues. Germline V gene lookup returns CDR1 KGHSH and CDR2 LQKENI. Trimming took 5 bases from V and 9 from J; bases not matched to a gene: 11. The source is an older man with active COVID-19. Sequencing was performed on peripheral blood. The chain employs TRBV18 and TRBJ2-5, with 8 bases that match TRBD1. CDR3 sequence (DNA): TGTGCCAGCTCAGCTGCTGACAGGGGCAGGGCCCAGTACTTC. Its protein is CASSAADRGRAQYF.